This record looks at one TCR beta chain sequence and its context. Its antigen is currently unknown. This entry belongs to a study of T-cell memory formation after mild COVID-19. Study-wide background: Largely donor-specific sequence clusters came from a couple of donors.

Overall study results and limits: Cross-reactive memory seemingly joined, as some responding clones were found in pre-infection memory. Clones that got smaller from day 15 to 85 had even CD4/CD8, while clones growing later tipped toward CD4+.

This CDR3 has 17 residues. The germline V gene has CDR1 MNHEY and CDR2 SVGAGI. V lost 7 bases and J 4 bases, leaving 25 bases between the germline ends. TCRdb processed the 5' RACE reads anew with MiXCR; each CDR3 protein has one entry. The data contain nearly 350,000 distinct CDR3 sequences, 10% to 15% of them singletons. This sequence originates from a man aged 18 to 30 who had mild COVID-19 (a few samples of this study predate the infection). Cell type and time point are not known. Sequenced material: PBMCs or a T cell subset sorted from them (not recorded which). This chain uses TRBV6-5 with TRBJ1-1; D might be TRBD1 (5 bases). CDR3 bases: TGTGCCAGCATCGATAGGGCCGGGGCGGGACGACCCACTGAAGCTTTCTTT. It yields the protein CASIDRAGAGRPTEAFF.